This T cell receptor (beta chain) was captured in a study of chemoradiotherapy in HPV16-positive cancers. Overall study: Candidate HPV-specific clones and shared TCR motifs came from two HPV16-positive patients.

A word on this clone: Its antigen is unknown.

This CDR3 contains 12 residues. The V gene lost 4 bases and the J gene lost 7 bases, with 11 bases spanning the gap. Germline CDR1 and CDR2: SGHNT and YYREEE (reference sequence). Repertoires were sampled repeatedly during chemoradiotherapy. Produced via immunoSEQ multiplex PCR; TCRdb's table is partial and in-frame only. In the table there are approximately 38,000 clones, around 77% of which are singletons. Study results and limitations: Candidate HPV-specific clones and E7-related TCR motifs grew in tumor during treatment. Only two HPV16-positive patients supplied the functional HPV-specificity definition.

This sequence was found in a human donor with HPV-associated anogenital cancer. The chain links TRBV5-4 to TRBJ2-5; unclear D gene. This specimen consisted of blood, obtained from a patient who underwent chemoradiotherapy. This CDR3 reads CASSEEDRTQYF. CDR3 DNA sequence: TGTGCCAGCAGCGAAGAGGATCGGACCCAGTACTTC.